Listed below are T cell receptor beta chains from one sample, sequenced in a study of blood T cell repertoires in COVID-19. Using immunoSEQ multiplex PCR, the repertoire was profiled, and TCRdb retains in-frame clones only, with some absent. This sample yields roughly 240,000 clones, of which 85% to 90% are seen a single time; around 1% belongs to the top ten. Sequencing was carried out using PBMCs or T cells enriched from blood (not recorded which). The receptors here all came from a man aged 45 to 65 who had been exposed to COVID-19. The CDR3 runs from the conserved cysteine through the conserved F or W. The D gene is left open where the match is weak. Some rows have no size entry. The others give once, few or many, or a class for an expanded clone.

CASSLSYRNAKSYEQYF	TGTGCCAGCAGTTTATCGTACAGGAATGCAAAGTCCTACGAGCAGTACTTC	-	-	TRBV27	TRBJ2-7
CASSPGSRNSPLHF	TGTGCCAGCAGTCCGGGAAGTAGGAATTCACCCCTCCACTTT	-	-	TRBV6-6	TRBJ1-6
CASSLNGYNEQFF	TGTGCCAGCAGCTTGAACGGCTACAATGAGCAGTTCTTC	-	-	TRBV5-5	TRBJ2-1
CASSPTTGSEEEGQPQHF	TGTGCCAGCAGCCCTACGACAGGGTCCGAGGAAGAGGGTCAGCCCCAGCATTTT	few	TRBD1	TRBV7-3	TRBJ1-5
CATSRGSGQPQHF	TGTGCCACCAGTAGGGGGTCGGGGCAGCCCCAGCATTTT	few	-	TRBV24-1	TRBJ1-5
CASSLSRGSDTGELFF	TGCGCCAGCAGCTTGTCTCGGGGGTCGGACACCGGGGAGCTGTTTTTT	-	-	TRBV5-1	TRBJ2-2
CASSNRGGSGYTF	TGTGCCAGCAGTAACAGGGGTGGGAGTGGCTACACCTTC	-	TRBD1	TRBV12-3/TRBV12-4	TRBJ1-2
CASSFSGRAPYNEQFF	TGTGCCAGCAGCTTTAGCGGGAGGGCCCCCTACAATGAGCAGTTCTTC	-	TRBD2	TRBV7-9	TRBJ2-1
CASSARTESNEKLFF	TGTGCCAGTAGTGCCCGGACAGAGAGTAATGAAAAACTGTTTTTT	-	-	TRBV19	TRBJ1-4
CASSLLGQTTDTQYF	TGTGCCAGCAGCTTATTGGGACAGACAACAGATACGCAGTATTTT	-	TRBD1	TRBV7-2	TRBJ2-3
CASSLLQTGVGNTEAFF	TGTGCCAGCTCACTATTACAAACAGGGGTCGGGAACACTGAAGCTTTCTTT	-	TRBD1	TRBV18	TRBJ1-1
CASSTLGHTYPSTDTQYF	TGTGCCAGCAGCACCCTGGGACACACTTATCCTAGCACAGATACGCAGTATTTT	-	-	TRBV7-3	TRBJ2-3
CASSLGSAGEKLFF	TGTGCCAGCAGCTTAGGGTCAGCAGGTGAAAAACTGTTTTTT	-	-	TRBV7-2	TRBJ1-4
CASSRVAGELFF	TGTGCCAGCAGCCGGGTCGCCGGGGAGCTGTTTTTT	-	-	TRBV7-9	TRBJ2-2
CASSVAGSSYNEQFF	TGTGCCAGTAGTGTGGCGGGGAGCTCCTACAATGAGCAGTTCTTC	-	-	TRBV19	TRBJ2-1
CASSLSEDNVAQYF	TGTGCCAGCAGCTTGAGCGAAGATAATGTCGCGCAGTATTTT	-	-	TRBV5-8	TRBJ2-3
CASSGAGWETQYF	TGTGCCAGTAGTGGAGCGGGGTGGGAGACCCAGTACTTC	-	TRBD2	TRBV19	TRBJ2-5
CASSFGAGVRSLDTQYF	TGTGCCAGCAGCTTCGGGGCGGGAGTGCGTTCTTTGGATACGCAGTATTTT	-	TRBD2	TRBV11-3	TRBJ2-3
CASSWGQANTEAFF	TGCGCCAGCAGCTGGGGACAGGCCAACACTGAAGCTTTCTTT	-	TRBD1	TRBV5-1	TRBJ1-1
CAIASETEAFF	TGTGCCATCGCGAGCGAAACTGAAGCTTTCTTT	-	-	TRBV10-3	TRBJ1-1
CASRRDTEAFF	TGTGCCAGCAGGCGGGACACTGAAGCTTTCTTT	-	-	TRBV27	TRBJ1-1
CASSDPGGVGRNTEAFF	TGTGCCAGCAGTGATCCTGGAGGGGTGGGGAGGAACACTGAAGCTTTCTTT	-	-	TRBV6-1	TRBJ1-1
CACPLADTDTQYF	TGTGCCTGTCCACTAGCGGACACAGATACGCAGTATTTT	-	TRBD2	TRBV7-9	TRBJ2-3
CASSQDRGVTEAFF	TGTGCCAGCAGCCAGGACAGGGGGGTCACTGAAGCTTTCTTT	-	TRBD1	TRBV11-3	TRBJ1-1
CASVPSTGTLFRGYTF	TGTGCCAGCGTACCTTCGACCGGGACACTTTTTAGAGGCTACACCTTC	few	-	TRBV28	TRBJ1-2